This T cell receptor (beta chain) derives from a study of CD4 T cells in relation to SARS-CoV-2 and coronaviruses (dated by TCRdb to the early 2020s). About the investigation overall: In the ViraFEST assay, PBMCs were grown with antigen for around nine days, and TCR beta CDR3s were then sequenced to identify antigen-specific clonal expansions. The negative reference condition was either a culture with an HIV-1 Nef peptide pool or a culture with no peptide. Memory CD4+ T cell crossreactivity between SARS-CoV-2 and common cold coronavirus spike proteins was assessed at the TCR clonotype level in the study. A different, Illumina-based TCR-beta assay was used to sequence expansion assays from other donors in the study. HLA restriction was mapped for shared crossreactive spike epitopes using patient-derived lymphoblastoid cell lines. The Adaptive Biotechnologies TCR-sequencing kit was used for samples from three pre-COVID donors and for the naive versus memory experiments, whereas the other data were Illumina-based.

CD4+ T cells from unexposed donors were collected before the COVID-19 pandemic (2011-2018). Following 10 days of culture, the EasySep CD4+ T cell isolation kit was used to isolate CD4+ T cells. As far as cell numbers permitted, CD4+ T cells from unexposed donors were tested for reactivity against SARS-CoV-2 S and N as well as four spike pools from common cold coronaviruses. Each well received 2 million to 2.5 million PBMCs, cultured in IMDM supplemented with approximately 5% human AB serum and 9.5 to 10 IU/ml IL-2. Half of the culture medium was replaced with fresh IL-2-containing medium on days 3 and 7. In general, every peptide culture condition was set up in three replicate wells. Leukapheresis product for the unexposed donors was purchased commercially. Ficoll-Paque PLUS gradient centrifugation was used to isolate PBMCs from leukapheresis product or whole blood. PBMCs were either used fresh in the expansion assay or cryopreserved at -140 degrees C. The QIAamp Micro DNA Kit was used to extract genomic DNA from the CD4+ T cells.

The V end gives up 6 bases and the J end 4 bases, leaving 10 bases in the junction not matched to a gene. The CDR1 and CDR2 encoded by the germline V gene are SNHLY and FYNNEI. The CDR3 covers 16 residues, taking in both the cysteine and the phenylalanine. Only the CDR3 DNA stays, 48 bases, in frame from base 1. General study outcomes and caveats: In about 71% of donors, memory CD4+ clonotypes turned up that crossrecognized SARS-CoV-2 and at least one common cold coronavirus spike. No donor contributed both pre-pandemic and post-infection samples, which limited tracing the source of pre-existing responses. Because the crossreactivity analysis focused on spike protein, crossreactivity against other viral proteins was not assessed. Small numbers of patients and of tested TCRs were a limitation of the study. Significantly weaker SARS-CoV-2-driven expansion was shown by crossreactive clones than by monoreactive clones, consistent with antigenic imprinting.

A word on this clone: Which antigen it targets is not known. No qualities accompany the bases; no much larger clone lies one base away.

The library was made by the immunoSEQ multiplex PCR assay. Per the source publication's procedure: During preprocessing, nonproductive sequences were removed, along with CDR3s that did not begin with C, did not end with F or W, or were shorter than 7 amino acids. Antigen-specific clonotypes were called with the MANAFEST web app on the basis of expansion relative to the reference and to other culture wells. A clone counted as positive if significantly expanded in 2 of 3 replicate wells versus the reference culture at FDR below 0.05. Positive clones also required significant expansion versus all other tandem wells and an odds ratio above 5. CDR3 homology was quantified as pairwise Levenshtein distance, calculated with the stringdist R package after three terminal residues were trimmed from each end. Drawn from immuneACCESS, this table holds only the in-frame rearrangements with V and J called that TCRdb kept. Clones are partly lost; checked studies trace under half to an unresolved V gene and leave the rest unexplained. V, J and clone size reflect that table, while D and trimming were determined from the DNA. Within this sample are about 28,000 clones, with 74% of them counted one time only. The ten largest clones add up to approximately 24% of the sample.

The specimen sequenced was CD4+ T cells from PBMCs, cultured in vitro. This receptor was obtained from a human donor in good health. The sequence is built from TRBV2 and TRBJ1-4; 8 junctional bases match TRBD1. The bases are TGTGCCAGCAGGGCTGGGCAGGGGGCTCATAATGAAAAACTGTTTTTT. Translated, this gives CASRAGQGAHNEKLFF.